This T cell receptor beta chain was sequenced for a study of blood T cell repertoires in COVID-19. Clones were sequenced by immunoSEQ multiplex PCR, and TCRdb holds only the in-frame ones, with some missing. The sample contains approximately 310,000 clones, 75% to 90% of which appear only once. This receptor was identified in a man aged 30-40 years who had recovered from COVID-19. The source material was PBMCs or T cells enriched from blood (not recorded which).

This CDR3 reads CASSYGPRAVLSNQPQHF. The CDR3 region has the DNA TGTGCCAGCAGTTATGGACCCAGGGCGGTTTTGAGCAATCAGCCCCAGCATTTT. The rearrangement uses TRBV6-2 or TRBV6-3 and TRBJ1-5; TRBD1 is a possible D gene (5 bases). Germline CDR1 and CDR2: MNHEY and SVGEGT. V gave up 3 bases and J gave up 1 base, with 19 bases separating them. CDR3 length: 18 residues.